Listed here are 19 T cell receptor beta chains from one sample, sequenced in a study of T-cell reconstitution after alpha-beta-depleted transplantation in children. As it was prepared, the TCRbeta library received unique molecular identifiers. A single record per CDR3 protein comes from TCRdb applying MiXCR to the PCR reads. The table records hundreds of thousands of distinct CDR3 sequences, about an eighth of them present only once. Material: PBMCs, obtained from the stem cell graft. The receptor source for this set is a human donor who donated a stem cell graft to a child with Fanconi anemia.

Many counts were recorded for this clonotype. The J gene is TRBJ2-2, the V gene TRBV5-1, with D possibly being TRBD1 (6 bases). Germline CDR1 is SGHRS and CDR2 is YFSETQ. The CDR3 has 14 residues. The V gene lost 3 bases and the J gene lost 7 bases, with 13 bases spanning the gap. The CDR3 sequence: CASSWDMSGGELFF. The CDR3, as DNA: TGCGCCAGCAGCTGGGACATGTCCGGCGGGGAGCTGTTTTTT. Supplemented by reference TRBV5-1 and TRBJ2-2, the full variable domain reads KAGVTQTPRYLIKTRGQQVTLSCSPISGHRSVSWYQQTPGQGLQFLFEYFSETQRNKGNFPGRFSGRQFSNSRSEMNVSTLELGDSALYLCASSWDMSGGELFFGEGSRLTVL.

V gene TRBV12-3 or TRBV12-4 combines with J gene TRBJ2-3, with 9 bases that match TRBD2. The CDR3 extends over 16 amino acids. The V segment lost 1 base and the J segment 4 bases; nucleotides outside the gene matches: 6. This chain's CDR3 is CASSLELAGVPDTQYF. DNA of the CDR3: TGTGCCAGCAGTTTAGAGTTAGCGGGGGTCCCAGATACGCAGTATTTT.

This clonotype was recorded a few times. The chain employs TRBV6-2 or TRBV6-3 and TRBJ2-7; TRBD2 matches at 10 bases. J gave up 4 bases and V 6 bases, and 3 bases lay outside the gene matches. CDR1 MNHEY and CDR2 SVGEGT come from the germline V gene. The CDR3 is 13 amino acids. The chain's CDR3 is CASRRTSGYEQYF. The DNA for the CDR3 is TGTGCCAGCAGAAGGACTAGCGGATACGAGCAGTACTTC.

This clonotype was counted ten times or more. The V and J genes are TRBV6-5 and TRBJ2-7; tentatively, D is TRBD2 (6 bases). The V end was cut by 0 bases, the J end by 13 bases, with 16 bases between. From germline, CDR1 is MNHEY and CDR2 SVGAGI. The CDR3 length is 13 residues. CDR3 loop: CASSYSPGLLSYF. CDR3 nucleotides: TGTGCCAGCAGTTACTCGCCGGGACTCCTGTCCTACTTC.

This rearrangement joins TRBV27 to TRBJ1-2; D is possibly TRBD1 (6 bases). The length of the CDR3 is 14 residues. Between the trimmed V and J ends, which lost 0 bases and 4 bases, there was a span of 9 bases. Germline values: CDR1 MNHEY, CDR2 SMNVEV (reference sequence). CDR3 protein: CASSLSRGLYGYTF. The DNA of the CDR3 is TGTGCCAGCAGTTTATCCAGGGGACTCTATGGCTACACCTTC.

The V gene is TRBV11-2, the J gene TRBJ1-6; no clear D. V shed 0 bases and J shed 4 bases, with 10 bases lying between them. CDR3 length: 16 amino acids. Germline assignment: CDR1 SGHAT and CDR2 FQNNGV. CDR3: CASSLDRWFYNSPLHF. As DNA, the CDR3 is TGTGCCAGCAGCTTAGATCGATGGTTTTATAATTCACCCCTCCACTTT.

This clonotype came up once. The chain employs TRBV29-1 and TRBJ2-5; the match to TRBD1 covers 11 bases. Looked up from germline, CDR1 is SQVTM and CDR2 is ANQGSEA. The J segment lost 1 base and the V segment lost 1 base, leaving 2 bases of the junction unmatched. The CDR3 spans 15 residues. The CDR3 DNA sequence: TGCAGCGTTGAAGGGGACAGGGGGTTCCAAGAGACCCAGTACTTC. It is translated as CSVEGDRGFQETQYF.

This clonotype was seen many times. J is TRBJ2-2 and V is TRBV7-8; D unresolved. This CDR3 contains 13 residues. Germline-derived CDR1 and CDR2 are SGHVS and FQNEAQ. The ends were cut back, 4 bases at V and 4 bases at J, with 7 bases in the middle. The CDR3 nucleotides read TGTGCCAGCAGCTCTCCGGGCACCGGGGAGCTGTTTTTT. This sequence encodes CASSSPGTGELFF.

This chain links TRBV19 with TRBJ2-3; D perhaps matches TRBD2 (5 bases). V gave up 1 base and J gave up 1 base, with 9 bases separating them. The germline V gene encodes CDR1 LNHDA and CDR2 SQIVND (reference sequence). This CDR3 is built from 15 residues. CDR3 nucleotides: TGTGCCAGTAGTATAGGACCGGAGGGCACAGATACGCAGTATTTT. Its protein product is CASSIGPEGTDTQYF.

This clonotype occurred many times. V and J are TRBV6-2 or TRBV6-3 and TRBJ2-3; D unresolved. CDR3 length: 12 amino acids. Germline CDR1 reads MNHEY; CDR2 reads SVGEGT. Trimming pared 8 bases from V and 3 bases from J, leaving 9 bases between. CDR3: CASAHKTDTQYF. CDR3 bases: TGTGCCAGCGCACACAAGACAGATACGCAGTATTTT.

This clonotype was detected a few times. The chain recombines TRBV24-1 with TRBJ2-1; no reliable D call. The CDR3 has 11 amino acids. Trimming pared 0 bases from V and 7 bases from J, leaving 0 bases between. Germline V lookup: CDR1 KGHDR, CDR2 SFDVKD. The CDR3 region has the DNA TGTGCCACCAGTGATTTGAATGAGCAGTTCTTC. This translates into CATSDLNEQFF.

The chain is built from TRBV5-1 and TRBJ1-1, with a weak D call TRBD1 (5 bases). Trimming removed 4 bases from V and 4 bases from J, with 14 bases in between. The CDR3 contains 14 residues. CDR1 is SGHRS, CDR2 YFSETQ, per germline. This CDR3 reads CASSPNDSPTEAFF. Here the CDR3 DNA reads TGCGCCAGCAGCCCAAACGACAGTCCCACTGAAGCTTTCTTT.

There are many counts of this clonotype. This sequence joins TRBV6-2 or TRBV6-3 and TRBJ2-7; TRBD2 matches at 7 bases. The CDR3 is 15 amino acids. J was trimmed by 2 bases and V by 7 bases; bases with no gene match: 11. The germline CDR1 and CDR2 sequences are MNHEY and SVGEGT. The CDR3 is CASTTPGGWTYEQYF. Written as DNA, the CDR3 is TGTGCCAGCACCACCCCGGGAGGTTGGACCTACGAGCAGTACTTC.

This clonotype was counted only a few times. This chain joins TRBV4-3 and TRBJ2-1, with 7 bases lining up with TRBD2. With V trimmed by 3 bases and J by 9 bases, 8 bases remained unmatched. Germline V gene lookup returns CDR1 LGHNA and CDR2 YSLEER. The CDR3 consists of 14 residues. The CDR3 loop reads CASSHRRGEVEQFF. The CDR3 coding sequence is TGCGCCAGCAGCCATCGACGGGGGGAGGTTGAGCAGTTCTTC.

There are many counts of this clonotype. The chain uses TRBV7-9 and TRBJ2-5; unclear D gene. CDR3 length: 14 residues. Between the trimmed V and J ends, which lost 7 bases and 2 bases, there was a span of 14 bases. Germline CDR1 SEHNR, CDR2 FQNEAQ (reference sequence). The CDR3 reads CASTKDPDQETQYF. For the CDR3, the DNA is TGTGCCAGCACCAAAGACCCGGATCAAGAGACCCAGTACTTC.

This clonotype was picked up a small number of times. The rearrangement joins TRBV6-2 or TRBV6-3 to TRBJ1-6, with D possibly matching TRBD1 (5 bases). The CDR3 totals 14 residues. Germline CDR1 and CDR2: MNHEY and SVGEGT. Trimming took 2 bases from V and 8 from J, leaving 10 bases between them. The CDR3 sequence: CASSYGTVYSPLHF. The CDR3 DNA is TGTGCCAGCAGTTACGGGACTGTCTATTCACCCCTCCACTTT.

The sample holds many counts of this clonotype. The chain employs TRBV5-5 and TRBJ2-7, with D perhaps assigned TRBD1 or TRBD2 (5 bases each). V was cut by 2 bases and J by 1 base, with 13 bases left in between. The germline V gene encodes CDR1 SGHKS and CDR2 YYEKEE (reference sequence). CDR3 length equals 15 residues. CDR3 loop: CASSFTGTESYEQYV. The CDR3 coding sequence is TGTGCCAGCAGCTTCACCGGGACGGAATCCTACGAGCAGTACGTC.

This clonotype was detected ten times or more. The chain has TRBV12-3 or TRBV12-4 and TRBJ2-7; TRBD1 matches at 7 bases. V lost 6 bases, J lost 6 bases, and 5 bases stayed unmatched. The CDR3 runs to 12 residues. In nucleotides, the CDR3 is TGTGCCAGCAGCGTGACAGGGCTCGAGCAGTACTTC. It translates to CASSVTGLEQYF.

The sample holds many counts of this clonotype. The V call is TRBV6-6, the J call TRBJ1-1; D remains ambiguous. The CDR3 has 13 amino acids. Trimming took off 6 bases at V and 4 bases at J, with 12 bases between the two ends. Germline loops: CDR1 MNHNY, CDR2 SVGAGI (reference sequence). This CDR3 is CASSHRSGTEAFF. CDR3 sequence (DNA): TGTGCCAGCAGCCACAGATCCGGCACTGAAGCTTTCTTT.